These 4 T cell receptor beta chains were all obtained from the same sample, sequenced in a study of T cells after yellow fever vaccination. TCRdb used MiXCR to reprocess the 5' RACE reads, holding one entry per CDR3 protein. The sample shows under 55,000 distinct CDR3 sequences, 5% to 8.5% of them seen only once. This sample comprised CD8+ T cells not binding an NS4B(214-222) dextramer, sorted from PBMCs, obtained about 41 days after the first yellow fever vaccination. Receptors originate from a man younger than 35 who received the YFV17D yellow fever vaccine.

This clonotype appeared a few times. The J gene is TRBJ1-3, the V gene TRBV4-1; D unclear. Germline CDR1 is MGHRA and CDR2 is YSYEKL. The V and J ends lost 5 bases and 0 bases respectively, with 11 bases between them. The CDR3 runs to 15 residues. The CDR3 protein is CASSFWTGSGNTIYF. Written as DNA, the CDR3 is TGCGCCAGCAGCTTCTGGACGGGCTCTGGAAACACCATATATTTT.

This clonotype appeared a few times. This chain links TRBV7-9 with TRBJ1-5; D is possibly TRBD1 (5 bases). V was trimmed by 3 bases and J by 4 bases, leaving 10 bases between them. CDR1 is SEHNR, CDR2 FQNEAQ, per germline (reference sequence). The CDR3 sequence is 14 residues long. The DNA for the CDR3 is TGTGCCAGCAGCTTCGGGGCGGGAAATCAGCCCCAGCATTTT. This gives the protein CASSFGAGNQPQHF.

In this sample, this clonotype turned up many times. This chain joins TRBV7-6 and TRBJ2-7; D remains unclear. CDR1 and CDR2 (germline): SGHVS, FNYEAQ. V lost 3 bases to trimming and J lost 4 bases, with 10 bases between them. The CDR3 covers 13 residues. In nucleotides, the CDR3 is TGTGCCAGCAGCTTCGGACCCCAATACGAGCAGTACTTC. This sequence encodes CASSFGPQYEQYF.

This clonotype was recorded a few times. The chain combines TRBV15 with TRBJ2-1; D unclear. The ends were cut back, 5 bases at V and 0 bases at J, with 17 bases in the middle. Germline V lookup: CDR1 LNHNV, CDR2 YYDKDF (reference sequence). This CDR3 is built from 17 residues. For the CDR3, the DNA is TGTGCCACCAGCCCAGAGTCCACTCTCAGCTCCTACAATGAGCAGTTCTTC. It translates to CATSPESTLSSYNEQFF.